One and the same sample provided the 3 T cell receptor beta chains below, sequenced in a study of regulatory dendritic cells for organ transplantation. Generated by immunoSEQ multiplex PCR, the TCRdb table keeps only in-frame clones and is missing some. The data contain 25,000 to 35,000 clones, less than 85% of them singletons. The sample was naive CD8+ T cells from blood. Subset here: CD45RA+ naive T cells. The receptors were gathered from a human donor in good health.

The CDR3 is CASSGSRLATFSYEQYF. The CDR3 nucleotides are TGTGCCAGCTCAGGTTCTAGACTAGCCACCTTCTCCTACGAGCAGTACTTC. The chain uses TRBV18 and TRBJ2-7; 7 bases agree with TRBD2. This CDR3 is built from 17 residues. With 5 bases clipped from V and 0 bases from J, the junction kept 13 bases outside the gene matches. Germline V CDR1 and CDR2: KGHSH, LQKENI.

V usage is TRBV12-5 and J usage is TRBJ1-5, with 9 bases aligning to TRBD1. Germline V gene data show CDR1 as LGHNT and CDR2 as FRNRAP. This CDR3 region has 16 residues. Trimming took 4 bases from V and 7 from J; bases not matched to a gene: 11. The CDR3 is CASGSEGQGPQQPQHF. The CDR3 DNA reads TGTGCTAGTGGTTCGGAGGGACAGGGTCCCCAGCAGCCCCAGCATTTT.

The genes are TRBV5-4 and TRBJ2-5; D possibly corresponds to TRBD1 (6 bases). Trimming left V 1 base short and J 5 bases short, with 24 bases between. Germline V gene data show CDR1 as SGHNT and CDR2 as YYREEE (reference sequence). The CDR3 runs to 18 residues. The CDR3 DNA sequence: TGTGCCAGCAGCTTGTCAGACAGGCGAAAGCGTTATGGGGAGACCCAGTACTTC. The encoded protein is CASSLSDRRKRYGETQYF.